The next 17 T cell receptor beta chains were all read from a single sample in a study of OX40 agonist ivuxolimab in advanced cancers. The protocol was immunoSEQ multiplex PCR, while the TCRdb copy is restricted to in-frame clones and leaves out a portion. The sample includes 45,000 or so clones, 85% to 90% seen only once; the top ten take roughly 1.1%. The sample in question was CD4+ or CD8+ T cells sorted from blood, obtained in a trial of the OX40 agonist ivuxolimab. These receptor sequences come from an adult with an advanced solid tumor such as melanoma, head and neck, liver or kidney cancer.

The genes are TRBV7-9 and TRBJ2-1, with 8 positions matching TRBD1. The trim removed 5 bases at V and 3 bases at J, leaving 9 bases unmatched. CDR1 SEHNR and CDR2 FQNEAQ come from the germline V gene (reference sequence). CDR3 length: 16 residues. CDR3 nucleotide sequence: TGTGCCAGCAGCCGCGGACAGGGATCTTTCTACAATGAGCAGTTCTTC. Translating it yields CASSRGQGSFYNEQFF.

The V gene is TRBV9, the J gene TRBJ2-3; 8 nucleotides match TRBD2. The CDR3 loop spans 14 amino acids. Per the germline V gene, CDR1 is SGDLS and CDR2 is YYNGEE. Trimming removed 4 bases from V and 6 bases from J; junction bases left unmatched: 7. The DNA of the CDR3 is TGTGCCAGCAGCCCCGGACTAGCTCGGGATACGCAGTATTTT. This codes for CASSPGLARDTQYF.

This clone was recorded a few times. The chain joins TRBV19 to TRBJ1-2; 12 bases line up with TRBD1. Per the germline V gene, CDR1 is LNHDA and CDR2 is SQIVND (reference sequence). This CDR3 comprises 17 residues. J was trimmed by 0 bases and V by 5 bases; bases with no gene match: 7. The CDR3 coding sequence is TGTGCCAGTAGTGAGTTCGGGACAGGGGGCTCTAACTATGGCTACACCTTC. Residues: CASSEFGTGGSNYGYTF.

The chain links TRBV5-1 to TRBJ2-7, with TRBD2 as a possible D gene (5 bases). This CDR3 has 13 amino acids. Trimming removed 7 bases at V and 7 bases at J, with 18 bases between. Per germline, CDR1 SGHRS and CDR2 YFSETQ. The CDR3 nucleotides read TGCGCCAGCGGACTTGACACCTTCGGAGAGCAGTACTTC. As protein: CASGLDTFGEQYF.

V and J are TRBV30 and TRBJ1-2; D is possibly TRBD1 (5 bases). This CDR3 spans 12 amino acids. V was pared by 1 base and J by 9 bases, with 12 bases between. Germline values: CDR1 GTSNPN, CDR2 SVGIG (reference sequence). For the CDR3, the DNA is TGTGCCTGGAGTGGAGGACGGGGACGCTACACCTTC. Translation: CAWSGGRGRYTF.

CDR3 bases: TGTGCCACCAGCAGAGGTGGGGGGCTTGAGCAGTTCTTC. Residues: CATSRGGGLEQFF. J is TRBJ2-1 and V is TRBV15; D is perhaps TRBD1 or TRBD2 (6 bases each). The V gene lost 1 base and the J gene lost 9 bases, with 10 bases spanning the gap. The CDR3 is 13 amino acids. From germline, CDR1 is LNHNV and CDR2 YYDKDF (reference sequence). Variable domain in full (rest from reference TRBV15 and TRBJ2-1): DAMVIQNPRYQVTQFGKPVTLSCSQTLNHNVMYWYQQKSSQAPKLLFHYYDKDFNNEADTPDNFQSRRPNTSFCFLDIRSPGLGDTAMYLCATSRGGGLEQFFGPGTRLTVL.

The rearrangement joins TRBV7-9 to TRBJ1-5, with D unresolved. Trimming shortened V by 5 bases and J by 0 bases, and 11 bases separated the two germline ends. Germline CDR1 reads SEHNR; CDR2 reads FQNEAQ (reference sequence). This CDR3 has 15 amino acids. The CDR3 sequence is CASSMPKNSNQPQHF. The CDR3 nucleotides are TGTGCCAGCAGCATGCCCAAGAATAGCAATCAGCCCCAGCATTTT.

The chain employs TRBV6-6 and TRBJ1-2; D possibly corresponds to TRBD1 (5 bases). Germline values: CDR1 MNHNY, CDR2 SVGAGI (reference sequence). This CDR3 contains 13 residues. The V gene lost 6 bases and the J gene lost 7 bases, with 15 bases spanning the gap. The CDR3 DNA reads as TGTGCCAGCAGAAGACTCGCGGGACGTGGCTACACCTTC. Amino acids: CASRRLAGRGYTF.

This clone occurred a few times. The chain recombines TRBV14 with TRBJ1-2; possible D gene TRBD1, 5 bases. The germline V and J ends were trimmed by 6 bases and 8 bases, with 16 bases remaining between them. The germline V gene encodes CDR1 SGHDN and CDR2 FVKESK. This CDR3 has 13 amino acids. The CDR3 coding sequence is TGTGCCAGCAGTCTGGGGGAAGCAAGAGGCTACACCTTC. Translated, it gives CASSLGEARGYTF.

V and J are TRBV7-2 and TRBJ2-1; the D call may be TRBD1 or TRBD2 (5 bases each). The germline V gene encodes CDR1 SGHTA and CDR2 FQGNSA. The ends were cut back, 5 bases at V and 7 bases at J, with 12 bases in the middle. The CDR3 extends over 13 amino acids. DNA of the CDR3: TGTGCCAGCAGCCAGTATGAGGGGAATGAGCAGTTCTTC. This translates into CASSQYEGNEQFF.

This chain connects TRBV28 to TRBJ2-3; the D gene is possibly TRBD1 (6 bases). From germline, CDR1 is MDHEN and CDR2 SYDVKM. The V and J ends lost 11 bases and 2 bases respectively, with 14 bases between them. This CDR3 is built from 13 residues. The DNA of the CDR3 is TGTGCCGAGGGGGACCCAGCCACAGATACGCAGTATTTT. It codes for CAEGDPATDTQYF. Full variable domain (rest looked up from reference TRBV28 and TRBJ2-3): DVKVTQSSRYLVKRTGEKVFLECVQDMDHENMFWYRQDPGLGLRLIYFSYDVKMKEKGDIPEGYSVSREKKERFSLILESASTNQTSMYLCAEGDPATDTQYFGPGTRLTVL.

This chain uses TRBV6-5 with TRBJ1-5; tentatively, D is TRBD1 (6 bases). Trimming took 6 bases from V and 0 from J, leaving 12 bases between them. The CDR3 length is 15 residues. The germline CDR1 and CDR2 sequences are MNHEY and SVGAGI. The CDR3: CASSARQVSNQPQHF. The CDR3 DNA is TGTGCCAGCAGCGCCCGACAGGTTAGCAATCAGCCCCAGCATTTT.

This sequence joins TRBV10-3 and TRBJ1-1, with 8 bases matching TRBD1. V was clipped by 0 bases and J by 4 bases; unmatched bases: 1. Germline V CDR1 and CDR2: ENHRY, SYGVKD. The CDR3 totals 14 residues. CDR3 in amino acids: CAISESDRATEAFF. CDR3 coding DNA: TGTGCCATCAGTGAGTCGGACAGGGCCACTGAAGCTTTCTTT.

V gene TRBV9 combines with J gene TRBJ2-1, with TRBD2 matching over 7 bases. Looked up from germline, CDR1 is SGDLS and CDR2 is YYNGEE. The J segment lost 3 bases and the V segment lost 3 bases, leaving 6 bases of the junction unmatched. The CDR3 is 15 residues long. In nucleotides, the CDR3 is TGTGCCAGCAGCGCGGCTAGCGGTCACTACAATGAGCAGTTCTTC. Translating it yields CASSAASGHYNEQFF. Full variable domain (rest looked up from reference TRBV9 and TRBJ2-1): DSGVTQTPKHLITATGQRVTLRCSPRSGDLSVYWYQQSLDQGLQFLIQYYNGEERAKGNILERFSAQQFPDLHSELNLSSLELGDSALYFCASSAASGHYNEQFFGPGTRLTVL.

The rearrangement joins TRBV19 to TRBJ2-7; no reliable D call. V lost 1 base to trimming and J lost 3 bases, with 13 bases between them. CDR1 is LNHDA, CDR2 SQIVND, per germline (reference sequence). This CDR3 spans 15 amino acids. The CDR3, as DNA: TGTGCCAGTAGTATAGCCCCCACAGTCCGCTACGAGCAGTACTTC. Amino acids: CASSIAPTVRYEQYF.

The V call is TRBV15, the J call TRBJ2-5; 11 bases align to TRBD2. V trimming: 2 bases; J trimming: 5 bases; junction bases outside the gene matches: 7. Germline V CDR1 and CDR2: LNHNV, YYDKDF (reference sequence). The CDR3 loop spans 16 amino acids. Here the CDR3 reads CATSRRLAGGWETQYF. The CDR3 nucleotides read TGTGCCACCAGCAGAAGATTAGCGGGAGGGTGGGAGACCCAGTACTTC.

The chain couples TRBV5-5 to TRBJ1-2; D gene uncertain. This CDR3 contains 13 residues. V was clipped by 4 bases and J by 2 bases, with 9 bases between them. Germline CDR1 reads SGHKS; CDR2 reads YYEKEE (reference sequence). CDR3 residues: CASSTQANYGYTF. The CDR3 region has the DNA TGTGCCAGCAGCACCCAAGCGAACTATGGCTACACCTTC.